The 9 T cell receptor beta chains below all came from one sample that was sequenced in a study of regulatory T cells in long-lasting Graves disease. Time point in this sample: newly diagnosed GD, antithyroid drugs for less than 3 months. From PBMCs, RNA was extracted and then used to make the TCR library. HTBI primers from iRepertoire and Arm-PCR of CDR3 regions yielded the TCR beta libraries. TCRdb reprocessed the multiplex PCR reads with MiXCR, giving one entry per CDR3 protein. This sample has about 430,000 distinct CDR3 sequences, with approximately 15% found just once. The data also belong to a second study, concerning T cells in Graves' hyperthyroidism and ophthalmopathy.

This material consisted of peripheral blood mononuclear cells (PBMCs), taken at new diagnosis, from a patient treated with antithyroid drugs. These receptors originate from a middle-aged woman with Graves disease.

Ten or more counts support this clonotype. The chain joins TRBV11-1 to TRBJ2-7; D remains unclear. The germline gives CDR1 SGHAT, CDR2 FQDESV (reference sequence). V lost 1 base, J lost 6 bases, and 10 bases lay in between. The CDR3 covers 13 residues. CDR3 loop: CASSLGGPSEQYF. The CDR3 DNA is TGTGCCAGCAGCTTAGGTGGGCCGAGCGAGCAGTACTTC. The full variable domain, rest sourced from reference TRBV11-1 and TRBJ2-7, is EAEVAQSPRYKITEKSQAVAFWCDPISGHATLYWYRQILGQGPELLVQFQDESVVDDSQLPKDRFSAERLKGVDSTLKIQPAELGDSAMYLCASSLGGPSEQYFGPGTRLTVT.

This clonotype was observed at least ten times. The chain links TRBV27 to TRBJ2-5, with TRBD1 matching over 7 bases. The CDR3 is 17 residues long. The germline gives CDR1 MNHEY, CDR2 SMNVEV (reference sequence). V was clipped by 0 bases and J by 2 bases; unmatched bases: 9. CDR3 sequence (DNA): TGTGCCAGCAGTTTATCGTTTTCAGGGACAGTTCAAGAGACCCAGTACTTC. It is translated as CASSLSFSGTVQETQYF.

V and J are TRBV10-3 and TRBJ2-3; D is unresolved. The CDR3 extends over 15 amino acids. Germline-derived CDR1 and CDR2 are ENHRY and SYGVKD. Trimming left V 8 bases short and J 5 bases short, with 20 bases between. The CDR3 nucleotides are TGTGCCATCCGGCAGTATTCACTGGAAGAAGATACGCAGTATTTT. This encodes CAIRQYSLEEDTQYF.

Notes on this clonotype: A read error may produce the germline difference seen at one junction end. CDR3 in DNA: TGTGCCAGCAGTGACTCGAAGGGGCTGGCGGGAGGGCGGCAGTTCTTC. Its translation is CASSDSKGLAGGRQFF. The chain employs TRBV6-5 and TRBJ2-1; the match to TRBD2 covers 9 bases. CDR3 length: 16 amino acids. Germline CDR1 reads MNHEY; CDR2 reads SVGAGI.

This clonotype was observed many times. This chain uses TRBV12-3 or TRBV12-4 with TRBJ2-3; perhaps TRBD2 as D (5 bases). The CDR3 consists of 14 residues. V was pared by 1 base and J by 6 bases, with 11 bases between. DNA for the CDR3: TGTGCCAGCAGTTTAGGTGCGTCGGGGGATACGCAGTATTTT. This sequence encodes CASSLGASGDTQYF.

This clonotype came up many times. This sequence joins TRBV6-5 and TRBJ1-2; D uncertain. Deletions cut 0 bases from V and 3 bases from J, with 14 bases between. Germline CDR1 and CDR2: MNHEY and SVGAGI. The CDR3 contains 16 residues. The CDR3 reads CASSYSFNGDHYGYTF. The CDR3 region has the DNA TGTGCCAGCAGTTACTCCTTTAACGGGGATCACTATGGCTACACCTTC.

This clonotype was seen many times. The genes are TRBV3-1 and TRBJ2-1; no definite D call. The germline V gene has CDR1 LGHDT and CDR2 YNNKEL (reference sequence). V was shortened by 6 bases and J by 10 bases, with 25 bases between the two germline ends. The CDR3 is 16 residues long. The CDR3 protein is CASSYRTPGRGREQFF. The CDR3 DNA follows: TGTGCCAGCAGTTACAGAACTCCTGGACGAGGTCGGGAGCAGTTCTTC.

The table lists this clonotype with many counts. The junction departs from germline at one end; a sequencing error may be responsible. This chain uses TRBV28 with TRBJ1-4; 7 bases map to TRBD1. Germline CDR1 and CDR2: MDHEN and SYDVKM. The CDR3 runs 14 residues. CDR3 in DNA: TGTGCCAGCAGCAACAGGGGAACTAGTGAAAAACTGTTTTTT. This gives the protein CASSNRGTSEKLFF.

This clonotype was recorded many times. CDR3 amino acids: CASSLEGSPKAFF. Here the CDR3 DNA reads TGTGCCAGCAGCCTCGAGGGGAGCCCTAAAGCTTTCTTT. The chain recombines TRBV11-2 with TRBJ1-1, with D maybe TRBD1 (5 bases). There are 13 residues in the CDR3. Germline V gene sequence: CDR1 SGHAT, CDR2 FQNNGV. Trimming removed 5 bases at V and 9 bases at J, with 16 bases between.